The rows below give T cell receptor beta chains drawn from one sample of a study of human T cells and chemical hapten exposure. TCRdb passed the RACE reads through MiXCR, listing each CDR3 protein once. The sample carries around 75,000 distinct CDR3 sequences, about 10% recorded once. Material: whole blood, obtained in connection with sensitization to the hapten diphenylcyclopropenone (DPC). Source of these receptors: a woman between 55 and 75 years old with alopecia areata. Some clones in this sample may be carry-over from other donors' samples. CDR3s include the opening cysteine and the closing phenylalanine or tryptophan. A D gene is named only where the DNA matches it firmly. Rows give clone size only sometimes, using once, few, many, or a class for an expanded clone.

clone_size	v_call	d_call	j_call	cdr3_nt	cdr3_aa
many	TRBV7-7	.	TRBJ2-2	TGTGCTAGCAGCTTTAATGGCGGGGAGCTGTTTTTT	CASSFNGGELFF
.	TRBV5-1	.	TRBJ2-7	TGCGCCAGCAGCCCATTCACCGGCAACGAGCAGTACTTC	CASSPFTGNEQYF
many	TRBV11-2	TRBD1	TRBJ2-5	TGTGCCAGCAGCGAATCAGGACAGGGCCAAGAGACCCAGTACTTC	CASSESGQGQETQYF
many	TRBV6-5	.	TRBJ2-4	TGTGCCAGCAGTTACGGGCGGGGTTCAAACATTCAGTACTTC	CASSYGRGSNIQYF
many	TRBV7-6	TRBD1	TRBJ2-1	TGTGCCAGCAGCCCCGGGACAGGGGTATACAATGAGCAGTTCTTC	CASSPGTGVYNEQFF
few	TRBV12-3/TRBV12-4	.	TRBJ2-3	TGTGCCAGCAGTTCGGGGGCGGGGAATCTTCTCACAGATACGCAGTATTTT	CASSSGAGNLLTDTQYF
.	TRBV12-3/TRBV12-4	TRBD1	TRBJ1-5	TGTGCCAGCAGTGCTACTCAGGGGGCAGGGCAGCCCCAGCATTTT	CASSATQGAGQPQHF
few	TRBV7-8	.	TRBJ1-5	TGTGCCAGCAGCCCCGGGATAAACAATCAGCCCCAGCATTTT	CASSPGINNQPQHF
many	TRBV6-1	.	TRBJ1-5	TGTGCCAGCATTTTGAGGGGGGGTCAGCCCCAGCATTTT	CASILRGGQPQHF
.	TRBV9	.	TRBJ1-2	TGTGCCAGCAGCGCGTCTAACTATGGCTACACCTTC	CASSASNYGYTF
many	TRBV20-1	.	TRBJ1-4	TGCAGTGCCGGACCAATAGGGGCTTGGAATGAAAAACTGTTTTTT	CSAGPIGAWNEKLFF
many	TRBV3-1	TRBD2	TRBJ2-3	TGTGCCAGCAGCCAAGCCGGGGGGTCAAGGGTTACGCAGTATTTT	CASSQAGGSRVTQYF
many	TRBV6-6	TRBD2	TRBJ2-1	TGTGCCAGCTACACTAGCGGCACCTACAATGAGCAGTTCTTC	CASYTSGTYNEQFF
many	TRBV18	.	TRBJ1-1	TGTGCCAGCTCACCACGCGCGACAGGGAACACTGAAGCTTTCTTT	CASSPRATGNTEAFF
.	TRBV20-1	TRBD1	TRBJ2-7	TGCAGTGCTAGGACAGGGAACTACGAGCAGTACTTC	CSARTGNYEQYF
.	TRBV3-1	.	TRBJ2-1	TGTGCCAGCAGCCGAGGATCCATTCGCAATGAGCAGTTCTTC	CASSRGSIRNEQFF
.	TRBV29-1	.	TRBJ2-6	TGCAGCGTTGCAGATGGGGCCAACGTCCTGACTTTC	CSVADGANVLTF
.	TRBV2	.	TRBJ2-3	TGTGCCAGCAGCACCAGAGGACAGATTAGCACAGATACGCAGTATTTT	CASSTRGQISTDTQYF
few	TRBV7-9	.	TRBJ1-4	TGTGCCAGCAGCTTAGCGCGTAACAGCGCTGCAACTAATGAAAAACTGTTTTTT	CASSLARNSAATNEKLFF
.	TRBV5-1	.	TRBJ1-5	TGCGCCAGCAGCCTGGACAGCAGCAATCAGCCCCAGCATTTT	CASSLDSSNQPQHF
many	TRBV29-1	TRBD1	TRBJ1-4	TGCAGCGTTGAAGTCGGTGACAGGGGCGAAAAACTGTTTTTT	CSVEVGDRGEKLFF
.	TRBV18	.	TRBJ1-1	TGTGCCAGCTCACGGAACACTGAAGCTTTCTTT	CASSRNTEAFF
many	TRBV28	TRBD2	TRBJ2-3	TGTGCCAGCTGGCCGCTAGCGGGGGGGCCTACAGATACGCAGTATTTT	CASWPLAGGPTDTQYF
many	TRBV15	TRBD1	TRBJ1-2	TGTGCCACCAGCCCGACAGGGGACTATGGCTACACCTTC	CATSPTGDYGYTF
many	TRBV7-9	.	TRBJ1-4	TGTGCCAGCAGCAAAGGGACGACGCAGAATGAAAAACTGTTTTTT	CASSKGTTQNEKLFF
few	TRBV4-1	TRBD1	TRBJ2-2	TGCGCCAGCAGCCCAGGTTTAGGGGGCGGCGGGGAGCTGTTTTTT	CASSPGLGGGGELFF
.	TRBV2	.	TRBJ1-2	TGTGCCAGCACCCAAGGGCAGGATAACTATGGCTACACCTTC	CASTQGQDNYGYTF
many	TRBV7-2	TRBD1	TRBJ1-2	TGTGCCAGCAGCTTATATAAGGGGGCAACGTATGGCTACACCTTC	CASSLYKGATYGYTF
few	TRBV12-3/TRBV12-4	.	TRBJ1-1	TGTGCCAGCAGTTTAAAGTCTGAAGCTTTCTTT	CASSLKSEAFF
.	TRBV14	.	TRBJ2-7	TGTGCCAGCAGCCTTAGCAGGGACGAGCAGTACTTC	CASSLSRDEQYF
few	TRBV10-3	TRBD1	TRBJ2-7	TGTGCCATCAGTGGACAGGGGGCCTACGAGCAGTACTTC	CAISGQGAYEQYF
many	TRBV7-6	.	TRBJ2-2	TGTGCCAGCAGCTTAAGCGGCGGGCAGGACACCGGGGAGCTGTTTTTT	CASSLSGGQDTGELFF
few	TRBV7-6	TRBD2	TRBJ2-1	TGTGCCAGCAGCTCGGGGGGACTTACCCGGGAGCAGTTCTTC	CASSSGGLTREQFF
few	TRBV9	.	TRBJ1-1	TGTGCCAGCAGCGTACTGCCGGATGCAGAGTCTGAAGCTTTCTTT	CASSVLPDAESEAFF
.	TRBV11-2	TRBD1	TRBJ1-1	TGTGCCAGCAGCCCGCTTCGGCCAGGGGGTGCGAACACTGAAGCTTTCTTT	CASSPLRPGGANTEAFF
.	TRBV7-2	.	TRBJ1-1	TGTGCCAGCAGCCCTCCTGTAGTCAGCACTGAAGCTTTCTTT	CASSPPVVSTEAFF
many	TRBV2	TRBD2	TRBJ2-1	TGTGCCAGCAGTGAAGGACTAGCGGGGCTTAGTGAGCAGTTCTTC	CASSEGLAGLSEQFF
many	TRBV5-1	.	TRBJ2-5	TGCGCCAGCAGCTTGTTGGGGGGCCGAGGGGAGACCCAGTACTTC	CASSLLGGRGETQYF
many	TRBV20-1	.	TRBJ2-7	TGCAGTGCTATGGATCCCACCTACGAGCAGTACTTC	CSAMDPTYEQYF
many	TRBV20-1	.	TRBJ1-2	TGCAGTGCTAGGGGGGAAAGTAACTATGGCTACACCTTC	CSARGESNYGYTF
many	TRBV29-1	.	TRBJ2-3	TGCAGCGTTGAATTGGCAGCCCTTCAAGAGTATTTT	CSVELAALQEYF
.	TRBV7-9	TRBD2	TRBJ2-2	TGTGCCAAGGAGGGAGGGGACGGTGCCGGGGAGCTGTTTTTT	CAKEGGDGAGELFF
few	TRBV4-1	TRBD1	TRBJ2-1	TGCGCCAGCAGCCAAGACCGGGACAGGAACAATGAGCAGTTCTTC	CASSQDRDRNNEQFF
few	TRBV12-3/TRBV12-4	.	TRBJ2-2	TGTGCCAGCAGTCCCGGGATCACCGGGGAGCTGTTTTTT	CASSPGITGELFF
many	TRBV11-2	.	TRBJ2-3	TGTGCCAGCAGCCCACGGAGTGGCACAGATACGCAGTATTTT	CASSPRSGTDTQYF
.	TRBV5-6	.	TRBJ1-6	TGTGCCAGCAGCTTAGGCCAGGGACTTGGGCCCCTCCACTTT	CASSLGQGLGPLHF
many	TRBV2	TRBD2	TRBJ2-1	TGTGCCAGCAGTGTGGGCGGGGGGGCTGGTGAGCAGTTCTTC	CASSVGGGAGEQFF
.	TRBV5-1	TRBD1	TRBJ1-2	TGCGCCAGCAGCTTGACGGGACAGGCGGGGTATGGCTACACCTTC	CASSLTGQAGYGYTF
few	TRBV27	.	TRBJ2-1	TGTGCCAGCAGTTTCGAGGGGGGTGAGCAGTTCTTC	CASSFEGGEQFF
many	TRBV19	.	TRBJ2-1	TGTGCCAGTAGCTCACTAGCCTGGTCTCTGTTCTTC	CASSSLAWSLFF